This paragraph reports one T cell receptor beta chain. V was pared by 0 bases and J by 7 bases, with 10 bases between. CDR3 size: 13 residues. The germline V gene encodes CDR1 SGHNT and CDR2 YYREEE (reference sequence). The assay ran at deep level. The assay was immunoSEQ multiplex PCR, and TCRdb's table has in-frame clones only and misses some. The sample shows approximately 2.4 million clones, around 95% of them seen only once. This sample is part of a study of shared clonotypes between healthy human individuals. The chain recombines TRBV5-4 with TRBJ2-5; D perhaps matches TRBD2 (6 bases). This clonotype was obtained from a man younger than 35 in good health. The specimen was naive CD4+ T cells sorted from blood. Subset in this sample: CD45RA+ positively selected. The CDR3 region is CASSLGLEATQYF. The CDR3 DNA reads TGTGCCAGCAGCTTGGGACTAGAAGCGACCCAGTACTTC.